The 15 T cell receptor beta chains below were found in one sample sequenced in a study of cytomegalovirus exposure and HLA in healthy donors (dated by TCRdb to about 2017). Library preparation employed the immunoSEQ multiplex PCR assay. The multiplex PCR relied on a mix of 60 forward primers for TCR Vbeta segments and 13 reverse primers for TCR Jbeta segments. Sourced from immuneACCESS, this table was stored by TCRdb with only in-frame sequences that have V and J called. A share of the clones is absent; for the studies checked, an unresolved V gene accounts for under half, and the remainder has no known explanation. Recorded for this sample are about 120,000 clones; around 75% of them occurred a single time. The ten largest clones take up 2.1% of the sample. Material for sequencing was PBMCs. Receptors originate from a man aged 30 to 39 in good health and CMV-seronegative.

CDR3 coding DNA: TGTGCCAGCAGGGATCGCAGGGGCTCCTACAATGAGCAGTTCTTC. Its protein is CASRDRRGSYNEQFF. J is TRBJ2-1 and V is TRBV7-8, with TRBD1 as a possible D gene (6 bases). The CDR3 runs to 15 residues. Trimming stripped 6 bases from V and 0 bases from J, with 12 bases between. The germline V gene encodes CDR1 SGHVS and CDR2 FQNEAQ. The full variable domain, in which reference TRBV7-8 and TRBJ2-1 provide the parts outside the CDR3, is GAGVSQSPRYKVAKRGQDVALRCDPISGHVSLFWYQQALGQGPEFLTYFQNEAQLDKSGLPSDRFFAERPEGSVSTLKIQRTQQEDSAVYLCASRDRRGSYNEQFFGPGTRLTVL.

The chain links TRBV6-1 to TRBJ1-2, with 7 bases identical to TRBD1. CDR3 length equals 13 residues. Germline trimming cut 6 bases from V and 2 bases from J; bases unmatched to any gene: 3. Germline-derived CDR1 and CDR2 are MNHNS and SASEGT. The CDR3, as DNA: TGTGCCAGCAGCGAGACAGGGAACTATGGCTACACCTTC. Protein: CASSETGNYGYTF.

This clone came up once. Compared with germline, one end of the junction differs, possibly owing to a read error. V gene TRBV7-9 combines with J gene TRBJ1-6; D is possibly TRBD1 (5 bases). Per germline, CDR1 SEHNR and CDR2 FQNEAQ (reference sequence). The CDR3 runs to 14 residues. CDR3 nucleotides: TGTTCCAGCAGCTCGGCAGGGTCATCTTCACCCCTCCACTTT. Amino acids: CSSSSAGSSSPLHF.

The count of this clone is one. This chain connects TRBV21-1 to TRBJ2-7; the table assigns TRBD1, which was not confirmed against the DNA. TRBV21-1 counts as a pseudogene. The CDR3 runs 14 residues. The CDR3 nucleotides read TGTGCCAGTATGACAGCCATATCAACCTACGAGCAGTACTTC. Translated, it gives CASMTAISTYEQYF.

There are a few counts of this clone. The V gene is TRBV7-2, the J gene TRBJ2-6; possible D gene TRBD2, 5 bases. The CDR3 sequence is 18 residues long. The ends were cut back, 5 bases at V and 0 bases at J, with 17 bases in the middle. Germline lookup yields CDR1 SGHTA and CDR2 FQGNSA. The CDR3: CASSQDLRPNSGANVLTF. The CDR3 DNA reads TGTGCCAGCAGCCAGGACTTGAGACCAAACTCTGGGGCCAACGTCCTGACTTTC.

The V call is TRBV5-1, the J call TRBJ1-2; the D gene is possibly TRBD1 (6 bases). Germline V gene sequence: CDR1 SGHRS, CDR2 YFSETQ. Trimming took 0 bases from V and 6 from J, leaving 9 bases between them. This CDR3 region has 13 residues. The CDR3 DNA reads TGCGCCAGCAGCTTGGGCGCAGGGGATGGCTACACCTTC. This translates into CASSLGAGDGYTF.

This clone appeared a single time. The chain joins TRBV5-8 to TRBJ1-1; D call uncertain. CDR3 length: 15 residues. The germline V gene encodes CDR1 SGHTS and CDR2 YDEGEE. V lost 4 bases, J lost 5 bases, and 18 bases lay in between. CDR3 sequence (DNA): TGTGCCAGCAGCCCCCGCGGTTTGTCTGGGACTGAAGCTTTCTTT. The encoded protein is CASSPRGLSGTEAFF.

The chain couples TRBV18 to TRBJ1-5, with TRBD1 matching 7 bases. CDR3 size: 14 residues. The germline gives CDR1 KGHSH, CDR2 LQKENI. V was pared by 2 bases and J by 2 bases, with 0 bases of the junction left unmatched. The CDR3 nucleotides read TGTGCCAGCTCACCAGGGACAGGCAATCAGCCCCAGCATTTT. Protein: CASSPGTGNQPQHF.

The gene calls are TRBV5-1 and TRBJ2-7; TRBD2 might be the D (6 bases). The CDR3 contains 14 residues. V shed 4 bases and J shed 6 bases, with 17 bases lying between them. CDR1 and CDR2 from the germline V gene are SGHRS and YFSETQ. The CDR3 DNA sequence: TGCGCCAGCAGCCCGGGGGACTTTTTAGGCGAGCAGTACTTC. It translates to CASSPGDFLGEQYF. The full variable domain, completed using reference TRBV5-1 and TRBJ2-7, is KAGVTQTPRYLIKTRGQQVTLSCSPISGHRSVSWYQQTPGQGLQFLFEYFSETQRNKGNFPGRFSGRQFSNSRSEMNVSTLELGDSALYLCASSPGDFLGEQYFGPGTRLTVT.

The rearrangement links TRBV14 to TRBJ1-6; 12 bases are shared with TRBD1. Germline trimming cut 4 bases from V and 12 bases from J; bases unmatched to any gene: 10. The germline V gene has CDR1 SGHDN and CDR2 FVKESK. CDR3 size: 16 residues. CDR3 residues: CASSRLRDRGRLPLHF. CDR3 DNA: TGTGCCAGCAGCCGCCTCCGGGACAGGGGGCGATTACCCCTCCACTTT.

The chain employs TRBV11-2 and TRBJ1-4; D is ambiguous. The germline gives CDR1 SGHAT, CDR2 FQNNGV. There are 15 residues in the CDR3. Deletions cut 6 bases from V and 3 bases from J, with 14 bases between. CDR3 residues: CASSLYSMANEKLFF. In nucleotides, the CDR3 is TGTGCCAGCAGTCTATACTCGATGGCTAATGAAAAACTGTTTTTT.

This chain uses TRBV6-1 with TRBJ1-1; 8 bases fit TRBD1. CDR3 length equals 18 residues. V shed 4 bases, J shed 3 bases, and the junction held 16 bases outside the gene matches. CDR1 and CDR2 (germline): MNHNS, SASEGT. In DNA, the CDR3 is TGTGCCAGCAGTGCCCACCGGACAGGGATCGATTGGGACACTGAAGCTTTCTTT. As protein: CASSAHRTGIDWDTEAFF.

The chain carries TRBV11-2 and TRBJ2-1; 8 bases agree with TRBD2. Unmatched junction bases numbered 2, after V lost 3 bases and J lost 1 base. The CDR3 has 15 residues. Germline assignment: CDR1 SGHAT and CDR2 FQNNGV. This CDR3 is CASSFGLASYNEQFF. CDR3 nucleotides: TGTGCCAGCAGCTTTGGACTAGCATCCTACAATGAGCAGTTCTTC. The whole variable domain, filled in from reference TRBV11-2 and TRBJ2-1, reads EAGVAQSPRYKIIEKRQSVAFWCNPISGHATLYWYQQILGQGPKLLIQFQNNGVVDDSQLPKDRFSAERLKGVDSTLKIQPAKLEDSAVYLCASSFGLASYNEQFFGPGTRLTVL.

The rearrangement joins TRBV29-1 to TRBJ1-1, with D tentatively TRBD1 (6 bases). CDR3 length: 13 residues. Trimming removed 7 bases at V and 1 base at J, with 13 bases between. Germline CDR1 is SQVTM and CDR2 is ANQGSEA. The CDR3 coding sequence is TGCAGCGCCCGGACAGCGAAGAACACTGAAGCTTTCTTT. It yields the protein CSARTAKNTEAFF. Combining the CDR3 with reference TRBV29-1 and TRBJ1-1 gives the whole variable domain SAVISQKPSRDICQRGTSLTIQCQVDSQVTMMFWYRQQPGQSLTLIATANQGSEATYESGFVIDKFPISRPNLTFSTLTVSNMSPEDSSIYLCSARTAKNTEAFFGQGTRLTVV.

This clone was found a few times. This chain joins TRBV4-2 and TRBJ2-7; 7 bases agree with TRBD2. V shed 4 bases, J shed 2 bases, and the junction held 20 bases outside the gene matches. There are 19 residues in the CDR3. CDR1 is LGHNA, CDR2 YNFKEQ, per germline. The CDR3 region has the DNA TGTGCCAGCAGCCGCATGATCGGGGGGACGACAGAGAACGCCTACGAGCAGTACTTC. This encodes CASSRMIGGTTENAYEQYF.